Sequencing of this TCR beta chain was carried out in a study of blood T cell repertoires in COVID-19. Whole-study context: T cells, B-cell-depleted T cells, or PBMCs supplied cDNA or gDNA.

CDR1 is KGHSH, CDR2 LQKENI, per germline. The CDR3 has 14 amino acids. The trim removed 0 bases at V and 8 bases at J, leaving 5 bases unmatched. In the authors' workflow: Estimated nucleated cell counts came from reference gene primer amplification. Method: immunoSEQ multiplex PCR; TCRdb's copy keeps in-frame clones and lacks some. V, J and clone size reflect that table, while D and trimming were determined from the DNA. The repertoire holds 210,000 or so clones, around nine tenths seen once, with 2.7% in the top ten. J is TRBJ1-2 and V is TRBV18; 8 bases fit TRBD1. Sequenced material: peripheral blood. The TCR originated in a woman aged 55 to 70 with acute or convalescent COVID-19. The DNA for the CDR3 is TGTGCCAGCTCACCACCGGACAGGGTTGGCGGCTACACCTTC. This gives the protein CASSPPDRVGGYTF.